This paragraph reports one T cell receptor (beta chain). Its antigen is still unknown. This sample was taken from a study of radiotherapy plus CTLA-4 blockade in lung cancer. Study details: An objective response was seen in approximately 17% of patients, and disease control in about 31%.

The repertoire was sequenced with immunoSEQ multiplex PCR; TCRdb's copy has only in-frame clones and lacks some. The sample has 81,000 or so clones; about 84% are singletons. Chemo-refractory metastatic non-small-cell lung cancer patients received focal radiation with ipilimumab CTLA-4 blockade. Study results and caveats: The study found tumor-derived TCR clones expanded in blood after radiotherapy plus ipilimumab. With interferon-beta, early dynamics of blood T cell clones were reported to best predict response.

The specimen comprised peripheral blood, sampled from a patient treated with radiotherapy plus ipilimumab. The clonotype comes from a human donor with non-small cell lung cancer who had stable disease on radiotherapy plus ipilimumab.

CDR3 nucleotides: TGTGCCAGCCGGGACAGGGGGTTCCTTAATGAAAAACTGTTTTTT. Protein sequence: CASRDRGFLNEKLFF. This chain joins TRBV2 and TRBJ1-4; 11 bases line up with TRBD1. Germline assignment: CDR1 SNHLY and CDR2 FYNNEI. There are 15 residues in the CDR3. Germline trimming cut 8 bases from V and 4 bases from J; bases unmatched to any gene: 6. The full variable domain, its missing parts supplied by reference TRBV2 and TRBJ1-4, is EPEVTQTPSHQVTQMGQEVILRCVPISNHLYFYWYRQILGQKVEFLVSFYNNEISEKSEIFDDQFSVERPDGSNFTLKIRSTKLEDSAMYFCASRDRGFLNEKLFFGSGTQLSVL.